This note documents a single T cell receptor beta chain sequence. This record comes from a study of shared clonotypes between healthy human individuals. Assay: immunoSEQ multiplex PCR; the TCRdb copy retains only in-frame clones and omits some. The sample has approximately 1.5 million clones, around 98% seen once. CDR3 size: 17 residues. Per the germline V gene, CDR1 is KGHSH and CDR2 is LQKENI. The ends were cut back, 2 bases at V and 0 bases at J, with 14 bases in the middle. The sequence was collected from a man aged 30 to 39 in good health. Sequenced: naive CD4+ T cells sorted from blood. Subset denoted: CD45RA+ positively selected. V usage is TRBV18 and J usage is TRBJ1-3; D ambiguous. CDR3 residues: CASSPISGAISGNTIYF. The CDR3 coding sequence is TGTGCCAGCTCACCAATCTCGGGAGCAATCTCTGGAAACACCATATATTTT.